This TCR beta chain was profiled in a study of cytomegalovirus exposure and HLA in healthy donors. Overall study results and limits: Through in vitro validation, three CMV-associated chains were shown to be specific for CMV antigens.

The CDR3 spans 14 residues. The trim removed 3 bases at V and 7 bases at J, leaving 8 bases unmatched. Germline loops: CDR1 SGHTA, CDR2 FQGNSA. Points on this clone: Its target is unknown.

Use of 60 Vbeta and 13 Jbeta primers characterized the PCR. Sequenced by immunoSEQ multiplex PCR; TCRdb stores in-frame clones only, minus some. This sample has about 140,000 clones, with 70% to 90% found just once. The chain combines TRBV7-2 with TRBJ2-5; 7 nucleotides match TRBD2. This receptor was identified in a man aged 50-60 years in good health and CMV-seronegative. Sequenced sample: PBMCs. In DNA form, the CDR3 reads TGTGCCAGCAGCTTCTTAGCGGGTGGGGGGACCCAGTACTTC. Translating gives CASSFLAGGGTQYF.